This T cell receptor (beta chain) was sequenced during a study of blood T cell repertoires in COVID-19. Looking at the study overall: Sites in the United States, Italy and Spain provided acute and convalescent COVID-19 samples. In each case, the material was cDNA or gDNA derived from T cells, B-cell-depleted T cells, or PBMCs.

This CDR3 contains 16 residues. V shed 0 bases and J shed 4 bases, with 15 bases lying between them. CDR1 is MNHNS, CDR2 SASEGT, per germline. As handled by the study authors: Researchers report that nucleated cell counts were estimated from reference gene primer amplification. Only in-frame clones appear in the TCRdb table, and some are missing; sequencing was by immunoSEQ multiplex PCR. V and J calls plus clone size are reproduced from that table; the DNA served to infer D and trimming. The data show about 160,000 clones, with roughly 80% seen just once and nearly 3.5% held by the top ten. This clone turned up a few times. All recovered Cohort 3 donors got two negative PCRs, got clearance, or saw symptom resolution.

This TCR was recovered from a woman aged 55-69 years who had recovered from COVID-19. Sequenced material: PBMCs or T cells enriched from blood (not recorded which). The rearrangement links TRBV6-1 to TRBJ1-2; D not certain. The DNA of the CDR3 is TGTGCCAGCAGTGAAGCCCCACAGCCTTTCCCCTATGGCTACACCTTC. Its translation: CASSEAPQPFPYGYTF.